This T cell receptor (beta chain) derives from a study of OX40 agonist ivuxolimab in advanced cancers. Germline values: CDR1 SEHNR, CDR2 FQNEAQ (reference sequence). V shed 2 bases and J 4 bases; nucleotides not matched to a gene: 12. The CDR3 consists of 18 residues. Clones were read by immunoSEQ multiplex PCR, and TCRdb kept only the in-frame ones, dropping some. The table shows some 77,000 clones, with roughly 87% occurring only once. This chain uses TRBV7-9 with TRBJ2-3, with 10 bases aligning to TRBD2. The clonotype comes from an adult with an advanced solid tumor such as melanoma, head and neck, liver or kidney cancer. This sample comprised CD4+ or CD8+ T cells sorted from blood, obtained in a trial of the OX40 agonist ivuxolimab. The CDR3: CASSLLPPFSGGSDTQYF. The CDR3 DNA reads TGTGCCAGCAGCTTATTACCTCCCTTTAGCGGGGGGTCAGATACGCAGTATTTT.